A selection of T cell receptor beta chains follows, all from one sample in a study of cytomegalovirus exposure and HLA in healthy donors. This table comes from immunoSEQ multiplex PCR, and its TCRdb copy is limited to in-frame clones, with some not included. This table has roughly 200,000 clones, around 86% appearing once. The sample taken for sequencing was PBMCs. These receptors originate from a man between 25 and 39 years old in good health and CMV-seropositive. Both conserved end residues are part of each CDR3. Fields, in order: V gene, D gene, clone size, J gene, CDR3 DNA, CDR3 protein. A D gene is named only where the DNA matches it firmly. Clone sizes are given selectively: once, few, many, or a class where the clone is expanded.

>TRBV6-5|TRBD2|-|TRBJ2-3
TGTGTCAGTAGCGGGTCTGGGCCAGGTACGCAGTATTTT
CVSSGSGPGTQYF
>TRBV2|TRBD1|-|TRBJ1-4
TGTGCCAGCAGCGGGGTTCTAGGACAGGGCACTGAAAAACTGTTTTTT
CASSGVLGQGTEKLFF
>TRBV1|-|-|TRBJ2-6
TGCACCAGCAGCCAAGAACGCTCTGGGGCCAACGTCCTGACTTTC
CTSSQERSGANVLTF
>TRBV27|-|-|TRBJ2-1
TGTGCCAGCAGTTTATACAGCTACAATGAGCAGTTCTTC
CASSLYSYNEQFF
>TRBV9|-|-|TRBJ1-2
TGTGCCAGCAGCGAGATGGGGGACCGCCTATCCTATGGCTACACCTTC
CASSEMGDRLSYGYTF
>TRBV5-6|-|-|TRBJ1-5
TGTGCCAGCAGCTTGGGGCCAGCTAGCAATCAGCCCCAGCATTTT
CASSLGPASNQPQHF
>TRBV10-3|TRBD1|-|TRBJ1-1
TGTGCCACCAAAGACCCGACAGGGATGAACACTGAAGCTTTCTTT
CATKDPTGMNTEAFF
>TRBV2|-|-|TRBJ2-3
TGTGCCAGCAGGCAGGGTACTAGCACAGATACGCAGTATTTT
CASRQGTSTDTQYF
>TRBV29-1|-|-|TRBJ2-3
TGCAGCGTCCGCTCGGCGGATACGCAGTATTTT
CSVRSADTQYF
>TRBV5-6|TRBD2|-|TRBJ2-2
TGTGCCAGCAGCGATAGCGGGAGGTACCCCGGGGAGCTGTTTTTT
CASSDSGRYPGELFF
>TRBV5-4|TRBD2|-|TRBJ2-3
TGTGCCAGCAGCCCGGAGGTATTTGCTAGCGGGGGCACAGATACGCAGTATTTT
CASSPEVFASGGTDTQYF
>TRBV6-5|-|-|TRBJ2-5
TGTGCCAGCAGTTACCGGGGCGGGACTGGGGGGGAGACCCAGTACTTC
CASSYRGGTGGETQYF
>TRBV4-1|TRBD1|-|TRBJ2-7
TGCGCCAGCAGCCAAGATAGGACAGGGGGTTTCTACGAGCAGTACTTC
CASSQDRTGGFYEQYF
>TRBV18|TRBD2|-|TRBJ2-1
TGTGCCAGCTCACCAGCGGTACTAGCGATCGATGAGCAGTTCTTC
CASSPAVLAIDEQFF
>TRBV2|-|once|TRBJ2-7
TGTGCCAGCAGTTACGCGGCGGGAGAGCAGTACTTC
CASSYAAGEQYF
>TRBV27|-|-|TRBJ2-1
TGTGCCAGCAGATCAGCGGGTTCCTACAATGAGCAGTTCTTC
CASRSAGSYNEQFF
>TRBV7-2|-|-|TRBJ1-6
TGTGCCAGCAGCTTAGGTCGACAGTCCTCCTATAATTCACCCCTCCACTTT
CASSLGRQSSYNSPLHF
>TRBV11-2|TRBD1|-|TRBJ1-5
TGTGCCAGCAGCTTAGGAGGGGGCGAGTTTCAGCCCCAGCATTTT
CASSLGGGEFQPQHF
>TRBV11-2|-|-|TRBJ1-3
TGTGCCAGCAGCATCGGGGGGACAAACACCATATATTTT
CASSIGGTNTIYF
>TRBV11-2|TRBD1|-|TRBJ1-2
TGTGCCAGCAGCCCTTTCGGGACAGGGGGCGGCTATGGCTACACCTTC
CASSPFGTGGGYGYTF
>TRBV7-3|-|-|TRBJ2-3
TGTGCCAGCAGCTTACATGGGACTAGCACAGATACGCAGTATTTT
CASSLHGTSTDTQYF
>TRBV27|-|-|TRBJ1-1
TGTGCCAGCAGTTTGCAGGGCGCGGGAACTGAAGCTTTCTTT
CASSLQGAGTEAFF
>TRBV6-4|TRBD2|-|TRBJ2-3
TGTGCCAGCAGTGTAAAGACTAGCGGGGCGCAGTATTTT
CASSVKTSGAQYF
>TRBV5-1|-|-|TRBJ2-7
TGCGCCAGCAGACCCTTCCGGGACCCGAGTTCCTACGAGCAGTACTTC
CASRPFRDPSSYEQYF
>TRBV14|TRBD1|-|TRBJ2-7
TGTGCCAGCAGCCATTGGACAGGGGGGAACGAGCAGTACTTC
CASSHWTGGNEQYF
>TRBV18|-|-|TRBJ1-1
TGTGCCAGCTCTCCTGGCCCGAACACTGAAGCTTTCTTT
CASSPGPNTEAFF
>TRBV2|TRBD1|-|TRBJ1-1
TGTGCCAGCAGTGAAGCGACCCGGCTCCCGGGGACAGACAAAGCTTTCTTT
CASSEATRLPGTDKAFF
>TRBV29-1|-|-|TRBJ1-1
TGCAGCGTTGAAGCTGGACAAATCACTGAAGCTTTCTTT
CSVEAGQITEAFF
>TRBV2|-|-|TRBJ1-1
TGTGCCAGCAGGTCGGCTGAAGCTTTCTTT
CASRSAEAFF
>TRBV7-2|TRBD2|-|TRBJ2-1
TGTGCCAGCAGATCAAGCGGGGGGAGATACAATGAGCAGTTCTTC
CASRSSGGRYNEQFF
>TRBV2|-|-|TRBJ1-2
TGTGCCAGCAGTGTAGCAGTCCCAGAAAGTATTGGCTACACCTTC
CASSVAVPESIGYTF
>TRBV7-8|-|few|TRBJ2-7
TGTGCCAGCGGACGGACCAACCCGGCCTACGAGCAGTACTTC
CASGRTNPAYEQYF
>TRBV6-6|-|-|TRBJ2-3
TGTGCCTCATCCCGGGTTTCCACAGATACGCAGTATTTT
CASSRVSTDTQYF
>TRBV6-5|-|once|TRBJ2-1
TGTGCCAGCACCTACGGGGGTGGTGAGCAGTTCTTC
CASTYGGGEQFF
>TRBV6-5|-|few|TRBJ2-7
TGTGCCAGCAGTCGTGGGGGGAGTACCGACGAGCAGTACTTC
CASSRGGSTDEQYF
>TRBV7-9|-|-|TRBJ2-5
TGTGCCAGACCAAGACCGGGCGAGATGGGCCAAGAGACCCAGTACTTC
CARPRPGEMGQETQYF
>TRBV6-5|TRBD1|-|TRBJ2-5
TGTGCCAGCAGGGATTCACAGGGGGCCGTAGGGACCCAGTACTTC
CASRDSQGAVGTQYF
>TRBV11-1|-|-|TRBJ2-7
TGTGCCAGCAGCTTTCTAAGCTTGGACAAGACCTTCTACGAGCAGTACTTC
CASSFLSLDKTFYEQYF
>TRBV7-3|-|-|TRBJ1-2
TGTGCCAGCAGCGACCCCGGGACATACATTAACTATGGCTACACCTTC
CASSDPGTYINYGYTF
>TRBV6-6|-|once|TRBJ1-5
TGTGCCAGCAGTTACAATGGTGAGGGGAGCTTTCAGCCCCAGCATTTT
CASSYNGEGSFQPQHF
>TRBV7-6|-|-|TRBJ2-2
TGTGCCAGCAGCTTGTTACCGGAGGCCGGGGAGCTGTTTTTT
CASSLLPEAGELFF
>TRBV9|-|-|TRBJ2-7
TGTGCCAGCAGCGGAGGGACCGCCCCCGAGCAGTACTTC
CASSGGTAPEQYF
>TRBV5-4|-|few|TRBJ2-3
TGTGCCAGCAGAATCGACGGAGATACGCAGTATTTT
CASRIDGDTQYF
>TRBV7-2|-|-|TRBJ2-3
TGTGCCAGCAGCCCTGGACTTGGGCACACAGATACGCAGTATTTT
CASSPGLGHTDTQYF
>TRBV7-3|TRBD1|-|TRBJ1-2
TGTGCCAGCAGCCTCCCCACCGGGACAGGGGGATCCGGCTACACCTTC
CASSLPTGTGGSGYTF